The 7 T cell receptor beta chains listed next were all sequenced from one sample in a study of cytomegalovirus exposure and HLA in healthy donors. PCR primers comprised 60 Vbeta and 13 Jbeta primers. Data came from immunoSEQ multiplex PCR; TCRdb stores just in-frame clones and leaves some out. The sample has some 100,000 clones, less than 80% seen once. Sequenced material: PBMCs. All receptors come from a woman aged 45 to 65 in good health and CMV-seropositive.

The chain recombines TRBV27 with TRBJ2-7, with a tentative D call TRBD1 (6 bases). The CDR3 sequence is 13 residues long. Looked up from germline, CDR1 is MNHEY and CDR2 is SMNVEV (reference sequence). V lost 5 bases and J lost 4, with 12 bases in between. The CDR3 nucleotides read TGTGCCAGCAGTCGCCTCGACAGGTACGAGCAGTACTTC. It codes for CASSRLDRYEQYF.

This chain uses TRBV9 with TRBJ2-7; TRBD1 agrees at 8 bases. The CDR3 loop spans 15 amino acids. The germline gives CDR1 SGDLS, CDR2 YYNGEE. With V trimmed by 0 bases and J by 2 bases, 4 bases remained unmatched. CDR3 DNA sequence: TGTGCCAGCAGCGTAGCGGGGACAGGACCCTACGAGCAGTACTTC. It specifies CASSVAGTGPYEQYF.

The chain recombines TRBV7-2 with TRBJ1-2; 7 bases map to TRBD1. The CDR3 contains 14 residues. CDR1 and CDR2 (germline): SGHTA, FQGNSA. With V trimmed by 5 bases and J by 4 bases, 7 bases remained unmatched. In DNA form, the CDR3 reads TGTGCCAGCAGCCCAACGACAGGGATCTATGGCTACACCTTC. It encodes CASSPTTGIYGYTF.

This clone was observed a few times. The chain is built from TRBV25-1 and TRBJ1-1; no firm D call. V was pared by 1 base and J by 4 bases, with 10 bases between. The germline gives CDR1 MGHDK, CDR2 SYGVNS. The CDR3 extends over 14 amino acids. The CDR3 DNA reads TGTGCCAGCAGTGAATTCGAAGCATTCACTGAAGCTTTCTTT. Its protein product is CASSEFEAFTEAFF. Looking up the rest from reference TRBV25-1 and TRBJ1-1 gives the full variable domain: EADIYQTPRYLVIGTGKKITLECSQTMGHDKMYWYQQDPGMELHLIHYSYGVNSTEKGDLSSESTVSRIRTEHFPLTLESARPSHTSQYLCASSEFEAFTEAFFGQGTRLTVV.

The rearrangement links TRBV7-2 to TRBJ2-7; 8 bases map to TRBD2. J was trimmed by 7 bases and V by 5 bases; bases with no gene match: 16. Germline lookup yields CDR1 SGHTA and CDR2 FQGNSA. The CDR3 contains 16 residues. CDR3 coding DNA: TGTGCCAGCAGCGCGATCGGGCATAGTATAGCGGGGGAGCAGTACTTC. It encodes CASSAIGHSIAGEQYF.

The chain is built from TRBV7-2 and TRBJ1-1; 8 bases align to TRBD1. The germline V gene encodes CDR1 SGHTA and CDR2 FQGNSA. V lost 5 bases, J lost 11 bases, and 4 bases stayed unmatched. The CDR3 sequence is 11 residues long. The CDR3 DNA follows: TGTGCCAGCAGCCAGGGGGCAGTGGCTTTCTTT. This gives the protein CASSQGAVAFF.

The genes are TRBV4-3 and TRBJ1-1, with D possibly being TRBD1 (5 bases). V shed 1 base and J shed 2 bases, with 17 bases lying between them. Germline values: CDR1 LGHNA, CDR2 YSLEER. The CDR3 sequence is 17 residues long. CDR3 DNA: TGCGCCAGCAGCCAAGCGTGGGGGGGAGGACTCAACACTGAAGCTTTCTTT. Translating it yields CASSQAWGGGLNTEAFF.